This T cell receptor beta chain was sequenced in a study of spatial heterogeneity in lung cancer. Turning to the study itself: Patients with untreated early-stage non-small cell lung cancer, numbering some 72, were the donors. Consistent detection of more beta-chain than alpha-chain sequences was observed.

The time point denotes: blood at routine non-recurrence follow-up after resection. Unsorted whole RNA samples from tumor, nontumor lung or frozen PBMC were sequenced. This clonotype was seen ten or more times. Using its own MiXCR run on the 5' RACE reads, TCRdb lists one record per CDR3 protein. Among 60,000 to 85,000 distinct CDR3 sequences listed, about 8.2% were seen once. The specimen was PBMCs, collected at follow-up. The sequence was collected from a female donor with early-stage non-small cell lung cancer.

Here the CDR3 DNA reads TGTGCCAGCAGCTTAAAAGGGGAGCGGGAGTATGGAAATGAGCAGTTCTTC. It specifies CASSLKGEREYGNEQFF. The rearrangement joins TRBV7-3 to TRBJ2-1; 8 bases map to TRBD2. The CDR3 loop spans 17 amino acids. Germline V gives CDR1 SGHTA, CDR2 FQGTGA. The ends lost 1 base at V and 7 bases at J; junction bases unmatched: 12.